The next 28 T cell receptor beta chains were all read from a single sample in a study of blood T cell repertoires in COVID-19. The assay was immunoSEQ multiplex PCR, and TCRdb's table has in-frame clones only and misses some. The sample carries around 100,000 clones, 65% to 90% recorded once. Sequencing was done on a sample of peripheral blood. These receptors were taken from an older man with acute or convalescent COVID-19.

This chain links TRBV6-6 with TRBJ1-5; 8 nucleotides line up with TRBD1. CDR1 MNHNY and CDR2 SVGAGI come from the germline V gene (reference sequence). Trimming cost V 6 bases and J 2 bases; bases outside gene matches: 3. The CDR3 extends over 14 amino acids. CDR3 loop: CASRWGQGNQPQHF. The DNA of the CDR3 is TGTGCCAGCAGATGGGGACAGGGCAATCAGCCCCAGCATTTT.

The V call is TRBV6-6, the J call TRBJ1-4; a weak D match, TRBD1 (6 bases). The V gene's germline CDR1 is MNHNY and CDR2 SVGAGI (reference sequence). The CDR3 runs 14 residues. V was pared by 7 bases and J by 2 bases, with 11 bases between. The CDR3 protein is CASTYRETNEKLFF. The CDR3 DNA reads as TGTGCCAGCACCTACAGGGAGACTAATGAAAAACTGTTTTTT.

This chain connects TRBV2 to TRBJ2-1, with 14 bases that match TRBD2. J lost 7 bases, V lost 6 bases, and 11 bases had no gene match. Germline CDR1 and CDR2: SNHLY and FYNNEI. The CDR3 runs 17 residues. The CDR3 region is CASSPTSGRALGNEQFF. The CDR3 coding sequence is TGTGCCAGCAGCCCGACTAGCGGGAGGGCCCTCGGGAATGAGCAGTTCTTC.

The chain couples TRBV6-6 to TRBJ2-2, with D unresolved. CDR3 length: 15 amino acids. Per the germline V gene, CDR1 is MNHNY and CDR2 is SVGAGI (reference sequence). V gave up 2 bases and J gave up 4 bases, with 11 bases separating them. The CDR3 coding sequence is TGTGCCAGCAGTTACACCCGACTTCCCACCGGGGAGCTGTTTTTT. Its protein is CASSYTRLPTGELFF.

The gene calls are TRBV29-1 and TRBJ2-5, with 7 bases fitting TRBD2. This CDR3 spans 14 amino acids. Germline V gene data show CDR1 as SQVTM and CDR2 as ANQGSEA. J lost 2 bases, V lost 3 bases, and 6 bases had no gene match. The CDR3 loop reads CSVDGPSGQETQYF. CDR3 DNA sequence: TGCAGCGTTGATGGCCCTAGCGGACAAGAGACCCAGTACTTC.

The chain joins TRBV7-3 to TRBJ2-1; 8 bases are shared with TRBD2. This CDR3 region has 15 residues. CDR1 is SGHTA, CDR2 FQGTGA, per germline. V lost 4 bases, J lost 8 bases, and 10 bases stayed unmatched. This chain's CDR3 is CASSSTTSVLDEQFF. The CDR3 nucleotides read TGTGCCAGCAGCTCCACGACTAGCGTTCTGGATGAGCAGTTCTTC.

V is TRBV4-2 and J is TRBJ2-7; 11 bases are shared with TRBD2. V lost 2 bases to trimming and J lost 1 base; unmatched junction nucleotides: 4. The CDR3 runs to 16 residues. Germline V CDR1 and CDR2: LGHNA, YNFKEQ. CDR3 amino acids: CASSQTGTSGSYEQYF. The DNA of the CDR3 is TGTGCCAGCAGCCAAACCGGGACTAGCGGTTCCTACGAGCAGTACTTC.

This clone occurred once. The chain has TRBV5-6 and TRBJ2-1; the match to TRBD2 covers 8 bases. The germline V gene has CDR1 SGHDT and CDR2 YYEEEE. V lost 0 bases, J lost 4 bases, and 3 bases stayed unmatched. This CDR3 has 15 residues. The CDR3 coding sequence is TGTGCCAGCAGCTTGGGTGCTAGCGGGTACAATGAGCAGTTCTTC. It specifies CASSLGASGYNEQFF.

The rearrangement uses TRBV5-6 and TRBJ1-6; no clear D gene. V lost 2 bases and J lost 7, with 7 bases in between. The CDR3 extends over 13 amino acids. Germline CDR1 reads SGHDT; CDR2 reads YYEEEE. The CDR3 sequence: CASSFERNSPLHF. The DNA of the CDR3 is TGTGCCAGCAGCTTTGAGCGGAATTCACCCCTCCACTTT.

This chain uses TRBV5-1 with TRBJ2-3, with D maybe TRBD1 (6 bases). Looked up from germline, CDR1 is SGHRS and CDR2 is YFSETQ. The CDR3 totals 15 residues. V lost 7 bases and J 7 bases, leaving 22 bases between the germline ends. The CDR3 DNA is TGCGCCAGCGGCACGGACAGCCTAGAGGGAAATACGCAGTATTTT. Translated, it gives CASGTDSLEGNTQYF.

This sequence joins TRBV18 and TRBJ2-7; TRBD1 agrees at 9 bases. Germline CDR1 reads KGHSH; CDR2 reads LQKENI. This CDR3 region has 16 residues. V shed 3 bases and J 0 bases; nucleotides not matched to a gene: 6. The CDR3 is CASSPGQGPASYEQYF. The CDR3 DNA reads as TGTGCCAGCTCACCGGGACAGGGACCGGCCTCCTACGAGCAGTACTTC.

The rearrangement uses TRBV4-1 and TRBJ2-5, with TRBD2 as a possible D gene (5 bases). Looked up from germline, CDR1 is MGHRA and CDR2 is YSYEKL. CDR3 length: 14 residues. V was pared by 4 bases and J by 5 bases, with 14 bases between. The chain's CDR3 is CASSPPLPGETQYF. The CDR3 DNA sequence: TGCGCCAGCAGCCCCCCCCTCCCGGGGGAGACCCAGTACTTC.

The J gene is TRBJ1-5, the V gene TRBV19; 8 bases agree with TRBD1. Trimming cost V 6 bases and J 2 bases; bases outside gene matches: 3. Germline loops: CDR1 LNHDA, CDR2 SQIVND (reference sequence). The CDR3 has 14 residues. The CDR3 sequence: CASRGQAGNQPQHF. The DNA of the CDR3 is TGTGCCAGTAGGGGACAGGCCGGCAATCAGCCCCAGCATTTT.

This chain joins TRBV28 and TRBJ2-5, with a weak D call TRBD1 (5 bases). This CDR3 region has 13 residues. Trimming cost V 2 bases and J 1 base, with 5 bases left between them. Per the germline V gene, CDR1 is MDHEN and CDR2 is SYDVKM. CDR3 DNA: TGTGCCAGCAGTTTAGACAGCCAAGAGACCCAGTACTTC. Its translation: CASSLDSQETQYF. The variable domain in full, completed from reference TRBV28 and TRBJ2-5, reads DVKVTQSSRYLVKRTGEKVFLECVQDMDHENMFWYRQDPGLGLRLIYFSYDVKMKEKGDIPEGYSVSREKKERFSLILESASTNQTSMYLCASSLDSQETQYFGPGTRLLVL.

The chain couples TRBV7-2 to TRBJ2-7; TRBD2 matches 7 bases. The CDR3 length is 14 residues. V lost 0 bases, J lost 7 bases, and 6 bases stayed unmatched. CDR1 SGHTA and CDR2 FQGNSA come from the germline V gene. The DNA of the CDR3 is TGTGCCAGCAGCTTAGCGCGAGCAGCGGGGGAGCAGTACTTC. It codes for CASSLARAAGEQYF.

This clone has just one count. This chain connects TRBV12-2 to TRBJ2-1; the D call TRBD1 from the table was never checked on the DNA. TRBV12-2 is a listed pseudogene. This CDR3 region has 18 residues. The DNA of the CDR3 is TGTGCAAGTCCCTCTGGACAGGGGGCGCGTGGATCCTACAATGAGCAGTTCTTC. Translating gives CASPSGQGARGSYNEQFF.

This clone was counted a few times. The chain carries TRBV10-3 and TRBJ2-5, with D unclear. Looked up from germline, CDR1 is ENHRY and CDR2 is SYGVKD. Trimming took off 3 bases at V and 2 bases at J, with 10 bases between the two ends. The CDR3 has 14 residues. CDR3 residues: CAISDTRRQETQYF. DNA for the CDR3: TGTGCCATCAGTGATACACGCAGGCAAGAGACCCAGTACTTC.

The genes are TRBV4-3 and TRBJ2-1, with TRBD2 identical over 8 bases. There are 16 residues in the CDR3. Germline CDR1 is LGHNA and CDR2 is YSLEER. The V and J ends lost 6 bases and 9 bases, in that order; junction bases with no gene match: 16. Here the CDR3 DNA reads TGCGCCAGCAGAGATGAAAGCGGGAGAGGCTTTCGTGAGCAGTTCTTC. This translates into CASRDESGRGFREQFF.

The chain links TRBV28 to TRBJ2-5; D unclear. This CDR3 has 12 amino acids. CDR1 is MDHEN and CDR2 is SYDVKM in the germline V gene. Trimming pared 2 bases from V and 7 bases from J, leaving 8 bases between. The CDR3 nucleotides are TGTGCCAGCAGTTTAGTTTCGAGGACCCAGTACTTC. It yields the protein CASSLVSRTQYF.

The V gene is TRBV9, the J gene TRBJ2-1, with D maybe TRBD1 (6 bases). This CDR3 has 15 amino acids. The V end was cut by 0 bases, the J end by 2 bases, with 9 bases between. Germline V gene lookup returns CDR1 SGDLS and CDR2 YYNGEE. The CDR3 sequence: CASSVGRGPYNEQFF. Here the CDR3 DNA reads TGTGCCAGCAGCGTAGGCAGGGGACCCTACAATGAGCAGTTCTTC.

The V gene is TRBV5-1, the J gene TRBJ2-1, with TRBD2 as a possible D gene (5 bases). V was clipped by 0 bases and J by 4 bases, with 8 bases between them. Looked up from germline, CDR1 is SGHRS and CDR2 is YFSETQ. The CDR3 length is 14 residues. The CDR3 loop reads CASSLGLRYNEQFF. The CDR3 coding sequence is TGCGCCAGCAGCTTGGGACTAAGGTACAATGAGCAGTTCTTC.

The chain is built from TRBV27 and TRBJ1-5, with D perhaps TRBD1 (5 bases). CDR3 length: 18 residues. CDR1 and CDR2 (germline): MNHEY, SMNVEV (reference sequence). V was clipped by 4 bases and J by 2 bases, with 21 bases between them. The CDR3 nucleotides read TGTGCCAGCAGTTCCTTTTCTGGGGGGGGTCTTGGCAATCAGCCCCAGCATTTT. Residues: CASSSFSGGGLGNQPQHF.

The chain recombines TRBV25-1 with TRBJ1-2, with 10 bases fitting TRBD1. After removal of 2 bases from V and 7 bases from J, the junction contained 13 bases not matched to a gene. The CDR3 is 17 residues long. Per the germline V gene, CDR1 is MGHDK and CDR2 is SYGVNS. The CDR3 sequence: CASSEINPGQGVLGYTF. CDR3 sequence (DNA): TGTGCCAGCAGTGAAATAAATCCTGGACAGGGGGTACTTGGCTACACCTTC.

This clone was found once. The V and J genes are TRBV30 and TRBJ2-5; D gene ambiguous. Germline V gene lookup returns CDR1 GTSNPN and CDR2 SVGIG (reference sequence). The CDR3 sequence is 11 residues long. Trimming removed 1 base at V and 5 bases at J, with 5 bases between. CDR3 bases: TGTGCCTGGAGTGCCGGTGAGACCCAGTACTTC. Amino acids: CAWSAGETQYF. The complete variable domain, with remaining parts taken from reference TRBV30 and TRBJ2-5, reads SQTIHQWPATLVQPVGSPLSLECTVEGTSNPNLYWYRQAAGRGLQLLFYSVGIGQISSEVPQNLSASRPQDRQFILSSKKLLLSDSGFYLCAWSAGETQYFGPGTRLLVL.

The gene calls are TRBV19 and TRBJ2-1; TRBD2 aligns across 10 bases. The CDR3 is 15 residues long. Germline V gene lookup returns CDR1 LNHDA and CDR2 SQIVND (reference sequence). V was pared by 5 bases and J by 4 bases, with 5 bases of the junction left unmatched. Here the CDR3 DNA reads TGTGCCAGTAGTGTCCTAGCGGGGGCATACAATGAGCAGTTCTTC. Protein product: CASSVLAGAYNEQFF.

This clone has only one observation. The chain uses TRBV12-3 or TRBV12-4 and TRBJ1-1; unclear D gene. The CDR3 totals 13 residues. V was trimmed by 7 bases and J by 0 bases, leaving 9 bases between them. CDR3 sequence (DNA): TGTGCCAGCACTCTAACAGTGAACACTGAAGCTTTCTTT. This encodes CASTLTVNTEAFF.

The chain combines TRBV30 with TRBJ2-5; tentatively, D is TRBD1 (5 bases). CDR1 GTSNPN and CDR2 SVGIG come from the germline V gene (reference sequence). Trimming removed 1 base from V and 2 bases from J, with 11 bases in between. The CDR3 runs to 14 residues. Here the CDR3 reads CAWSGGQMQETQYF. The DNA of the CDR3 is TGTGCCTGGAGTGGGGGCCAGATGCAAGAGACCCAGTACTTC.

The rearrangement uses TRBV29-1 and TRBJ1-6; D unresolved. The CDR3 loop spans 13 amino acids. V gave up 0 bases and J gave up 9 bases, with 9 bases separating them. CDR1 is SQVTM and CDR2 is ANQGSEA in the germline V gene. As DNA, the CDR3 is TGCAGCGTTGAAGAGGGCGATGGTTCACCCCTCCACTTT. It translates to CSVEEGDGSPLHF.